This passage covers 17 T cell receptor beta chains from one sample sequenced in a study of blood T cell repertoires in COVID-19. Libraries were prepared by immunoSEQ multiplex PCR; TCRdb keeps only in-frame clonotypes and omits some of them. Found here are more than 250,000 clones, about 91% of them singletons; the top ten hold 0.95% to 1.5%. The sample taken for sequencing was PBMCs or T cells enriched from blood (not recorded which). Source of these receptors: a woman aged 40 to 50 with acute COVID-19.

The chain uses TRBV19 and TRBJ1-2; D is unresolved. V gave up 7 bases and J gave up 0 bases, with 12 bases separating them. The CDR3 totals 14 residues. Germline CDR1 LNHDA, CDR2 SQIVND (reference sequence). CDR3 nucleotides: TGTGCCAGTATCAACAGCCGAGCTAACTATGGCTACACCTTC. Protein: CASINSRANYGYTF.

The chain couples TRBV5-4 to TRBJ2-3; 10 bases align to TRBD2. CDR1 and CDR2 from the germline V gene are SGHNT and YYREEE (reference sequence). With V trimmed by 4 bases and J by 1 base, 12 bases remained unmatched. CDR3 length: 18 amino acids. CDR3: CASSPGLAVTPGTDTQYF. The DNA for the CDR3 is TGTGCCAGCAGCCCCGGACTAGCGGTTACCCCTGGCACAGATACGCAGTATTTT.

The V and J genes are TRBV19 and TRBJ1-4; possible D gene TRBD1, 6 bases. Trimming removed 3 bases from V and 0 bases from J, with 11 bases in between. Germline values: CDR1 LNHDA, CDR2 SQIVND (reference sequence). There are 16 residues in the CDR3. This CDR3 reads CASSILGAATNEKLFF. CDR3 nucleotides: TGTGCCAGTAGTATTCTGGGGGCTGCAACTAATGAAAAACTGTTTTTT.

This chain joins TRBV5-1 and TRBJ1-1; 9 positions agree with TRBD1. The CDR3 covers 14 residues. Germline trimming cut 4 bases from V and 3 bases from J; bases unmatched to any gene: 4. Germline values: CDR1 SGHRS, CDR2 YFSETQ. CDR3 loop: CASSDYRGHTEAFF. The CDR3 nucleotides read TGCGCCAGCAGCGATTACAGGGGGCACACTGAAGCTTTCTTT.

The rearrangement links TRBV11-2 to TRBJ2-7, with TRBD2 as a possible D gene (6 bases). The germline V gene has CDR1 SGHAT and CDR2 FQNNGV. The CDR3 has 15 amino acids. Trimming took 1 base from V and 7 from J, leaving 17 bases between them. CDR3 nucleotides: TGTGCCAGCAGCTTAGGGGTGGGACCCGCGGGGGAGCAGTACGTC. This translates into CASSLGVGPAGEQYV.

The V call is TRBV25-1, the J call TRBJ2-1, with 11 bases lining up with TRBD1. This CDR3 contains 14 residues. Germline values: CDR1 MGHDK, CDR2 SYGVNS. J was trimmed by 5 bases and V by 5 bases; bases with no gene match: 2. In nucleotides, the CDR3 is TGTGCCAGCAGTATGGGACAGGGGGACAATGAGCAGTTCTTC. Protein product: CASSMGQGDNEQFF.

The chain is built from TRBV2 and TRBJ2-3, with D tentatively TRBD2 (5 bases). Germline lookup yields CDR1 SNHLY and CDR2 FYNNEI. Trimming cost V 4 bases and J 0 bases, with 8 bases left between them. The CDR3 extends over 14 amino acids. The CDR3 DNA follows: TGTGCCAGCAGTGTTACGGGAAGCACAGATACGCAGTATTTT. Translating gives CASSVTGSTDTQYF.

The chain employs TRBV30 and TRBJ1-2, with TRBD1 as a possible D gene (6 bases). Trimming took 5 bases from V and 4 from J, leaving 14 bases between them. The CDR3 consists of 13 residues. Germline V gives CDR1 GTSNPN, CDR2 SVGIG (reference sequence). Here the CDR3 reads CAWGDRPPYGYTF. The CDR3 nucleotides are TGTGCCTGGGGAGACAGGCCCCCCTATGGCTACACCTTC. Full variable domain (rest looked up from reference TRBV30 and TRBJ1-2): SQTIHQWPATLVQPVGSPLSLECTVEGTSNPNLYWYRQAAGRGLQLLFYSVGIGQISSEVPQNLSASRPQDRQFILSSKKLLLSDSGFYLCAWGDRPPYGYTFGSGTRLTVV.

V usage is TRBV28 and J usage is TRBJ2-7, with 8 bases identical to TRBD2. This CDR3 spans 15 amino acids. Germline V gives CDR1 MDHEN, CDR2 SYDVKM. V lost 2 bases and J lost 4; bases outside the gene matches: 7. The CDR3 DNA is TGTGCCAGCAGTTTACCAGCGGGAGAGGTATACGAGCAGTACTTC. Amino acids: CASSLPAGEVYEQYF.

This clone was seen a few times. The chain is built from TRBV5-1 and TRBJ1-3; 7 bases are shared with TRBD1. The germline gives CDR1 SGHRS, CDR2 YFSETQ. The V gene end was trimmed by 6 bases and the J gene end by 0 bases; junction bases not matched to a gene: 6. CDR3 length: 15 residues. CDR3: CASTDRVGSGNTIYF. CDR3 nucleotides: TGCGCCAGCACCGACAGGGTCGGCTCTGGAAACACCATATATTTT.

This clone occurred a few times. The chain employs TRBV25-1 and TRBJ2-5; D might be TRBD2 (6 bases). The CDR3 sequence is 14 residues long. From germline, CDR1 is MGHDK and CDR2 SYGVNS. The V end was cut by 2 bases, the J end by 5 bases, with 12 bases between. For the CDR3, the DNA is TGTGCCAGCAGTGAAGAGCTAGCGCCGGAGACCCAGTACTTC. It specifies CASSEELAPETQYF.

V usage is TRBV18 and J usage is TRBJ1-2, with 9 bases aligning to TRBD1. The CDR3 runs 15 residues. Germline V gene sequence: CDR1 KGHSH, CDR2 LQKENI. V trimming: 5 bases; J trimming: 3 bases; junction bases outside the gene matches: 7. In DNA, the CDR3 is TGTGCCAGCTCAAGGACAGGGGCGGGAGACTATGGCTACACCTTC. This codes for CASSRTGAGDYGYTF. The complete variable domain, with remaining parts taken from reference TRBV18 and TRBJ1-2, reads NAGVMQNPRHLVRRRGQEARLRCSPMKGHSHVYWYRQLPEEGLKFMVYLQKENIIDESGMPKERFSAEFPKEGPSILRIQQVVRGDSAAYFCASSRTGAGDYGYTFGSGTRLTVV.

V usage is TRBV18 and J usage is TRBJ2-7, with 8 bases identical to TRBD1. Germline loops: CDR1 KGHSH, CDR2 LQKENI. The CDR3 runs to 13 residues. V lost 4 bases to trimming and J lost 4 bases; unmatched junction nucleotides: 3. The CDR3 coding sequence is TGTGCCAGCTCACTAACAGGGGGTTACGAGCAGTACTTC. It translates to CASSLTGGYEQYF.

The chain recombines TRBV2 with TRBJ2-1, with 9 bases aligning to TRBD2. Germline V gene lookup returns CDR1 SNHLY and CDR2 FYNNEI. The CDR3 loop spans 17 amino acids. Losses at the gene ends were 2 bases for V and 8 bases for J; bases not matched to a gene: 13. The DNA of the CDR3 is TGTGCCAGCAGTGAAACCCTAGCGGGGCTAAATGCGGATGAGCAGTTCTTC. Its translation: CASSETLAGLNADEQFF.

This chain joins TRBV28 and TRBJ2-2; unclear D gene. The germline CDR1 and CDR2 sequences are MDHEN and SYDVKM. The CDR3 is made up of 11 amino acids. Trimming shortened V by 7 bases and J by 7 bases, and 7 bases separated the two germline ends. The CDR3 reads CASTPGGELFF. In DNA form, the CDR3 reads TGTGCCAGCACCCCGGGCGGGGAGCTGTTTTTT.

The chain links TRBV11-2 to TRBJ1-1, with 7 positions matching TRBD1. Germline lookup yields CDR1 SGHAT and CDR2 FQNNGV. V was clipped by 4 bases and J by 1 base; unmatched bases: 3. The CDR3 sequence is 14 residues long. The CDR3 sequence: CASSYYRGNTEAFF. CDR3 DNA sequence: TGTGCCAGCAGCTATTACAGGGGGAACACTGAAGCTTTCTTT. Variable domain in full (rest from reference TRBV11-2 and TRBJ1-1): EAGVAQSPRYKIIEKRQSVAFWCNPISGHATLYWYQQILGQGPKLLIQFQNNGVVDDSQLPKDRFSAERLKGVDSTLKIQPAKLEDSAVYLCASSYYRGNTEAFFGQGTRLTVV.

The chain recombines TRBV28 with TRBJ2-7; 11 nucleotides line up with TRBD2. This CDR3 comprises 14 residues. Trimming took 7 bases from V and 7 from J; bases not matched to a gene: 9. Per germline, CDR1 MDHEN and CDR2 SYDVKM. CDR3: CASTEIAGGREQYF. The CDR3 nucleotides are TGTGCCAGCACCGAAATAGCGGGAGGGCGAGAGCAGTACTTC. Using reference TRBV28 and TRBJ2-7 for the parts outside the CDR3, the full variable domain is DVKVTQSSRYLVKRTGEKVFLECVQDMDHENMFWYRQDPGLGLRLIYFSYDVKMKEKGDIPEGYSVSREKKERFSLILESASTNQTSMYLCASTEIAGGREQYFGPGTRLTVT.